These 4 T cell receptor beta chains share one sample of origin, sequenced in a study of patients and donors after allogeneic stem cell transplantation. In TCRdb, the RT-PCR reads were re-called with MiXCR into one record per CDR3 protein. Of hundreds of thousands of distinct CDR3 sequences listed, roughly 17% were seen once; the top ten hold 7.2%. Sequences were obtained from blood, either unsorted or a sorted T cell fraction (not recorded which). The receptors derive from a human donor who was either an allogeneic HSCT recipient or a stem cell or donor lymphocyte infusion donor (not recorded which). It is not recorded whose cells these are; they may come from a transplant donor.

This clonotype has a handful of counts. This chain uses TRBV10-3 with TRBJ2-1, with a weak D call TRBD1 (6 bases). Trimming removed 6 bases at V and 15 bases at J, with 18 bases between. The CDR3 spans 12 residues. Germline CDR1 and CDR2: ENHRY and SYGVKD. CDR3 nucleotides: TGTGCCATCAGAGGGGGTAGCGCCCATGTGTTCTTC. It codes for CAIRGGSAHVFF.

Only a few counts were recorded for this clonotype. V usage is TRBV5-8 and J usage is TRBJ2-1; 10 bases match TRBD2. The CDR3 consists of 15 residues. Trimming took 0 bases from V and 8 from J; bases not matched to a gene: 5. Germline V gene data show CDR1 as SGHTS and CDR2 as YDEGEE. The DNA of the CDR3 is TGTGCCAGCAGCTTGGGCAGCGGGGGGGCCTATGAGCAGTTCTTC. It specifies CASSLGSGGAYEQFF.

This rearrangement joins TRBV10-3 to TRBJ2-7, with D perhaps matching TRBD1 (6 bases). Germline loops: CDR1 ENHRY, CDR2 SYGVKD. This CDR3 is built from 15 residues. V lost 2 bases to trimming and J lost 4 bases, with 15 bases between them. CDR3 residues: CAISEPTGPGYEQYF. CDR3 nucleotide sequence: TGTGCCATCAGTGAGCCGACAGGCCCTGGGTACGAGCAGTACTTC.

The V and J genes are TRBV20-1 and TRBJ1-4, with D unclear. There are 14 residues in the CDR3. Germline V gene lookup returns CDR1 DFQATT and CDR2 SNEGSKA (reference sequence). V lost 6 bases, J lost 6 bases, and 17 bases lay in between. CDR3 in amino acids: CSANVYLVHEKLFF. The CDR3 DNA is TGCAGTGCCAACGTCTACTTAGTCCATGAAAAACTGTTTTTT.